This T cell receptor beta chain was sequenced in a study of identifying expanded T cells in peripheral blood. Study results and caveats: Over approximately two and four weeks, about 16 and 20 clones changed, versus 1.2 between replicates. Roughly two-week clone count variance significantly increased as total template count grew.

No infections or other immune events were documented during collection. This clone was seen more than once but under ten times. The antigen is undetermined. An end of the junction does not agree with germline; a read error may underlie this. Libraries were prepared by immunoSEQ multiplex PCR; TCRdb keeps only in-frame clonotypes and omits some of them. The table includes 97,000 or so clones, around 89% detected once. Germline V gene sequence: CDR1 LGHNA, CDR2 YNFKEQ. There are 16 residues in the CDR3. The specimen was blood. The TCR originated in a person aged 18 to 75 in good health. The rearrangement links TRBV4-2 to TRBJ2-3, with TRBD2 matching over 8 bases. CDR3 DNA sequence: TGTGCCAGCAGCCAGGGATCGGGGGGGGGCACTGATACGCAGTATTTT. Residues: CASSQGSGGGTDTQYF.